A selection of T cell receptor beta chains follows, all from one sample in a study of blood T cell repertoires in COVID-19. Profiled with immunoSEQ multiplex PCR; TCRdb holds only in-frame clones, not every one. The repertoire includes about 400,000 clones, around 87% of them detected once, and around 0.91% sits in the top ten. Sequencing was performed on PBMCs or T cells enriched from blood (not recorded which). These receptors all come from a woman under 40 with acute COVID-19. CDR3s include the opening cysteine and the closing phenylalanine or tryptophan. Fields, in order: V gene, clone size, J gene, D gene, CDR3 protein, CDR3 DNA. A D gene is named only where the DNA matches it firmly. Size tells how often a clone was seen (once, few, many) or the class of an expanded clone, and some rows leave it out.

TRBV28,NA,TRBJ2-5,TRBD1,CASSSPPRDRHQETQYF,TGTGCCAGCAGTTCCCCCCCCCGGGACAGGCATCAAGAGACCCAGTACTTC
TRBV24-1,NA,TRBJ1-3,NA,CATSDPTATSGNTIYF,TGTGCCACCAGTGACCCGACAGCAACCTCTGGAAACACCATATATTTT
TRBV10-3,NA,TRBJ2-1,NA,CAHSQRGQSSYNEQFF,TGTGCCCACTCCCAACGGGGTCAGAGCTCCTACAATGAGCAGTTCTTC
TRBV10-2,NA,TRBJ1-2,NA,CASSTGSSYGYTF,TGCGCCAGCAGTACAGGGTCCAGCTATGGCTACACCTTC
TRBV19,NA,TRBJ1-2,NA,CASTRGGNYGYTF,TGTGCCAGTACCCGGGGGGGAAACTATGGCTACACCTTC
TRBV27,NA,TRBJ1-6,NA,CASSFLRGSSYNSPLHF,TGTGCCAGCAGTTTCCTCAGGGGAAGCTCCTATAATTCACCCCTCCACTTT
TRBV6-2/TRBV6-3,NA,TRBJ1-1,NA,CASSSGGGTEAFF,TGTGCCAGCAGCTCCGGGGGGGGCACTGAAGCTTTCTTT
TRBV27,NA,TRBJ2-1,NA,CASSLMVGGNEQFF,TGTGCCAGCAGTTTAATGGTGGGGGGCAATGAGCAGTTCTTC
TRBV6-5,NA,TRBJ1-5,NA,CATRQFSNQPQHF,TGTGCCACCCGACAGTTTAGCAATCAGCCCCAGCATTTT
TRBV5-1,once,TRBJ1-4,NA,CASSLAPGVTNEKLFF,TGCGCCAGCAGCTTGGCACCCGGGGTAACTAATGAAAAACTGTTTTTT
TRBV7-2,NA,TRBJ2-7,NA,CASSTGGGQYYEQYF,TGTGCCAGCAGCACAGGAGGGGGCCAGTACTACGAGCAGTACTTC
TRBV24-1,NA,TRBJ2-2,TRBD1,CATLPNGTGGPGELFF,TGTGCCACCCTGCCTAACGGGACAGGGGGTCCCGGGGAGCTGTTTTTT
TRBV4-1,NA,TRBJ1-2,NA,CASSQITYYGYTF,TGCGCCAGCAGCCAAATAACTTACTATGGCTACACCTTC
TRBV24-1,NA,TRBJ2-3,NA,CATSDRGRGRTDTQYF,TGTGCCACCAGTGACAGAGGGCGGGGGCGCACAGATACGCAGTATTTT
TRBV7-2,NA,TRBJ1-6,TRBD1,CASSLGPGGHSPLHF,TGTGCCAGCAGCTTAGGTCCAGGGGGGCACTCACCCCTCCACTTT
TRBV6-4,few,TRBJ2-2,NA,CASSPDGDTGELFF,TGTGCCAGCAGTCCAGACGGGGACACCGGGGAGCTGTTTTTT
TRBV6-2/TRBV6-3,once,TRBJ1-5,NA,CASSYSMRDRKANQPQHF,TGTGCCAGCAGTTACTCGATGCGGGATAGAAAGGCTAATCAGCCCCAGCATTTT
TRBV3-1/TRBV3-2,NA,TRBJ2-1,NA,CASSHQEGGEQFF,TGTGCCAGCAGCCACCAGGAGGGCGGGGAGCAGTTCTTC
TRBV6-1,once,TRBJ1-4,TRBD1,CASSEEPGTANEKLFF,TGTGCCAGCAGTGAAGAGCCCGGGACAGCTAATGAAAAACTGTTTTTT
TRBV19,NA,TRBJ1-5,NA,CASSIGGRGNQPQHF,TGTGCCAGTAGTATCGGGGGGCGAGGCAATCAGCCCCAGCATTTT
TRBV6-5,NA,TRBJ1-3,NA,CASSQRDTAGNTIYF,TGTGCCAGCTCACAGAGAGACACCGCTGGAAACACCATATATTTT
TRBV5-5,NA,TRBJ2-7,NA,CASRSGTPYEQYF,TGTGCCAGCAGGTCCGGGACACCCTACGAGCAGTACTTC
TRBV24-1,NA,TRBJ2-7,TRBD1,CATSDPGQGSYEQYF,TGTGCCACCAGTGATCCTGGACAGGGATCCTACGAGCAGTACTTC
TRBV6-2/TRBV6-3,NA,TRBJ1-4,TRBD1,CASSGGQDATNEKLFF,TGTGCCAGCAGTGGAGGACAGGATGCAACTAATGAAAAACTGTTTTTT
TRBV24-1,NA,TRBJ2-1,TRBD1,CATSDSGQGAFYEQFF,TGTGCCACCAGTGATTCCGGACAGGGGGCTTTTTATGAGCAGTTCTTC
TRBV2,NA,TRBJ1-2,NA,CASSAGGGQYGYTF,TGTGCCAGCAGTGCCGGGGGGGGGCAGTATGGCTACACCTTC
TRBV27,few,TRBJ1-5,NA,CASRDTDSNQPQHF,TGTGCCAGCAGAGATACAGATAGCAATCAGCCCCAGCATTTT
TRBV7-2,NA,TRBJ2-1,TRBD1,CASSFRQGATYNEQFF,TGTGCCAGCAGCTTCCGACAGGGCGCGACCTACAATGAGCAGTTCTTC
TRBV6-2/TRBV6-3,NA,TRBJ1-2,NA,CASSYASRNYGYTF,TGTGCCAGCAGTTATGCGAGCAGGAACTATGGCTACACCTTC
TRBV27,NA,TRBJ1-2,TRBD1,CASSPTAWTGLGYTF,TGTGCCAGCAGTCCCACGGCCTGGACAGGGCTTGGCTACACCTTC
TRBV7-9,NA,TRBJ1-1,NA,CASSLVQVAGRGNDEAFF,TGTGCCAGCAGCTTAGTTCAGGTGGCGGGGAGGGGGAATGATGAAGCTTTCTTT
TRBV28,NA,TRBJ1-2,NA,CASSLWAPGNYGYTF,TGTGCCAGCAGTTTATGGGCCCCAGGGAACTATGGCTACACCTTC
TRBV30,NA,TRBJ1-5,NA,CAWPKKGYSNQPQHF,TGTGCCTGGCCAAAAAAGGGGTATAGCAATCAGCCCCAGCATTTT
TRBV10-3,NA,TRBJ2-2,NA,CAISSQTGELFF,TGTGCCATCAGCAGTCAGACCGGGGAGCTGTTTTTT
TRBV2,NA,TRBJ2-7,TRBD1,CASSEVYRDSHHEQYF,TGTGCCAGCAGTGAAGTATATCGGGACAGTCATCACGAGCAGTACTTC
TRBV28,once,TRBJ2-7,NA,CASSFRTPYEQYF,TGTGCCAGCAGTTTCCGGACACCGTACGAGCAGTACTTC
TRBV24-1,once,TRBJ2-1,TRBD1,CATSAGQGYNEQFF,TGTGCCACCAGTGCTGGACAGGGGTACAATGAGCAGTTCTTC
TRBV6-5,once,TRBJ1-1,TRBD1,CASSLRTGIEAFF,TGTGCCAGCAGCCTCCGGACAGGGATTGAAGCTTTCTTT
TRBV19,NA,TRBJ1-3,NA,CASSILTASGNTIYF,TGTGCCAGTAGTATCTTGACAGCATCTGGAAACACCATATATTTT
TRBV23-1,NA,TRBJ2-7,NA,CASSHLGRDSFYEQYF,TGCGCCAGCAGTCATTTAGGGCGAGACAGTTTCTACGAGCAGTACTTC
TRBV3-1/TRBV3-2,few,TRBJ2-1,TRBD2,CASSQSRGAYNEQFF,TGTGCCAGCAGCCAATCACGGGGGGCCTACAATGAGCAGTTCTTC
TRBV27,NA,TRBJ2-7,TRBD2,CASSSSGGFYHEQYF,TGTGCCAGCAGTTCTAGCGGGGGGTTTTACCACGAGCAGTACTTC
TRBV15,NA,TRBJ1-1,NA,CATSRDLRSGTEAFF,TGTGCCACCAGCAGAGATCTGAGGTCGGGGACTGAAGCTTTCTTT